This TCR beta chain was identified during a study of cytomegalovirus exposure and HLA in healthy donors. Study observations and caveats: An assumption of roughly uniform sequencing depth across donors underlay the presence/absence analyses.

About this clone itself: What it binds is unknown.

The PCR contained 60 Vbeta and 13 Jbeta primers. Data came from immunoSEQ multiplex PCR; TCRdb stores just in-frame clones and leaves some out. Of more than 95,000 clones in the sample, over 60% were seen once. The CDR3 sequence is 15 residues long. Germline CDR1 is MDHEN and CDR2 is SYDVKM. V gave up 6 bases and J gave up 4 bases; unmatched junction bases: 9. This receptor was identified in a woman in her 40s in good health and CMV-seronegative. Input material: PBMCs. The chain is built from TRBV28 and TRBJ1-1, with TRBD1 matching 9 bases. The CDR3 here is CASSSTGGGRTEAFF. The CDR3, as DNA: TGTGCCAGCAGCTCAACAGGGGGCGGACGCACTGAAGCTTTCTTT.